This T cell receptor (beta chain) was obtained from a study of identical twins. V was pared by 2 bases and J by 2 bases, with 11 bases between. The CDR3 contains 14 residues. Per the germline V gene, CDR1 is SGDLS and CDR2 is YYNGEE. About this clonotype: Antigen specificity is unknown.

From the 5' RACE reads, TCRdb called clonotypes with MiXCR, one entry per CDR3 protein. The sample contains hundreds of thousands of distinct CDR3 sequences, around 6.1% of which appear only once. Regarding the study as a whole: Low generation-probability sequences were in excess among twin-shared out-of-frame alpha sequences. Cord blood beta clonotypes present at high abundance carried fewer insertions; no such pattern appeared in memory repertoires.

The source is a man aged 18-30 years in good health. The chain carries TRBV9 and TRBJ2-7; D possibly corresponds to TRBD1 (6 bases). The sequenced sample was naive T cells sorted from blood. The CDR3: CASSVATGTYEQYF. In nucleotides, the CDR3 is TGTGCCAGCAGCGTGGCGACAGGAACCTACGAGCAGTACTTC.